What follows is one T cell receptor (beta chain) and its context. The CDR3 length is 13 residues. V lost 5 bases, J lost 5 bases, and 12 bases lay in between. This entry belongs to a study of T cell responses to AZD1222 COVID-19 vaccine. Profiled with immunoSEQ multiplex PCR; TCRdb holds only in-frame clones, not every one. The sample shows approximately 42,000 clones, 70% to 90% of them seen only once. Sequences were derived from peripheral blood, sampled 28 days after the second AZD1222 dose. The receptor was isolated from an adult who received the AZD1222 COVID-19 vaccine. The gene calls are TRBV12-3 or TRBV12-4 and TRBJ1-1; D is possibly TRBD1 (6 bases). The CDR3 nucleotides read TGTGCCAGCAGTCGCACAGGGAAAACTGAAGCTTTCTTT. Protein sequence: CASSRTGKTEAFF.